This T cell receptor beta chain was recovered during a study of blood T cell repertoires in COVID-19. Produced via immunoSEQ multiplex PCR; TCRdb's table is partial and in-frame only. The sample shows tens of thousands of clones, over 85% of them seen only once. The germline gives CDR1 SGHKS, CDR2 YYEKEE (reference sequence). V lost 2 bases, J lost 2 bases, and 10 bases lay in between. The CDR3 extends over 15 amino acids. The count of this clone is one. The chain carries TRBV5-5 and TRBJ2-2; D is perhaps TRBD2 (5 bases). The material sequenced was peripheral blood. The clonotype comes from a man in his fifties with acute or convalescent COVID-19. Here the CDR3 DNA reads TGTGCCAGCAGCTTTGAGAGGGATAACACCGGGGAGCTGTTTTTT. It encodes CASSFERDNTGELFF.